The sequence of this T cell receptor (beta chain) was determined in a study of Ad26.COV2.S vaccination and SARS-CoV-2 variants (dated by TCRdb to about 2021). Study-wide context: Vaccine-arm donors were drawn from COV1001, a multicentre, randomized, double-blind, placebo-controlled phase I-IIa trial of Ad26.COV2.S in healthy adults. Ad26.COV2.S was administered intramuscularly at a dose of 5x10^10 or 1x10^11 viral particles, either as one shot or as two shots given 56 days apart. TCRbeta repertoire sequencing served as the tool for gauging how specific and how broad the SARS-CoV-2-reactive T cell receptors were following Ad26.COV2.S vaccination. A total of 32 samples were included in the TCR-sequenced set, comprising around 19 Ad26.COV2.S vaccine recipients, 5 placebo recipients and 8 SARS-CoV-2 convalescent individuals. Participants in the trial were split at random into five groups of five each, receiving low-dose or high-dose Ad26.COV2.S once or twice, or else placebo on both occasions. Throughout the experiments and outcome assessment, investigators stayed blinded to trial group allocation. The paper as a whole reports these results and caveats: After vaccination, spike-specific CD8+ and CD4+ T cell responses were reported to show substantial breadth. According to the authors, total T cell responses may have been underestimated by the TCR breadth and depth analyses. Vaccine and placebo recipients had comparable non-spike TCR breadth, which fits with the vaccine containing only spike. The study was not powered to compare responses between vaccine doses or regimens. Higher spike-specific TCR breadth was observed in Ad26.COV2.S recipients than in placebo recipients (P = 0.0014).

The CDR3 has 15 amino acids, counting the end cysteine and phenylalanine. The CDR3 DNA has 45 bases and is translated from base 1. Relative to germline, V is missing 1 base and J is missing 2 bases, with 3 bases of the junction outside any gene match. In the germline V gene, CDR1 corresponds to SGHTA and CDR2 to FQGNSA. In this sample, this clone turned up once. No cognate antigen has been identified for it. Base qualities are not recorded, but no much larger clone differs from it by a single base. The immunoSEQ Assay was used to sequence TCRbeta CDR3 regions. After extraction, genomic DNA underwent amplification by bias-controlled multiplex PCR, followed by high-throughput sequencing. The paper's processing steps were these. To quantify the absolute abundance of every unique TCRbeta CDR3 region, sequences were collapsed and filtered. Usable DNA was measured by amplifying reference genes present in all nucleated cells, and TCRbeta template counts were normalized to that usable DNA to estimate T cell fraction. Repertoire TCRs were annotated as SARS-CoV-2-specific by exact matching of V gene, CDR3 amino acid sequence and J gene to a known reactive TCR set. The reference SARS-CoV-2 TCR set came from MIRA and was filtered for enrichment in COVID-19-positive ImmuneCODE repertoires, removing public or cross-reactive TCRs. Using the MIRA antigens, annotated TCRs were further analysed by specific ORF or by position within an ORF. Breadth was defined as annotated unique rearrangements over total unique productive rearrangements; depth was the summed frequency of those rearrangements. Group comparisons of TCR breadth used two-sided Wilcoxon rank-sum tests. Drawn from immuneACCESS, this table holds only the in-frame rearrangements with V and J called that TCRdb kept. Clones are partly lost; checked studies trace under half to an unresolved V gene and leave the rest unexplained. That table furnishes V, J and clone size, whereas the DNA furnished D and trimming. This sample is represented by some 320,000 clones; about 85% of them were singletons. The ten top clones hold approximately 2.1% of the sample.

The treatment or condition label for this specimen denotes: approximately 18 received Ad26.COV2.S at low or high dose, single or two shots; about 5 received placebo; per-sample allocation not given. For vaccine and placebo recipients, the sequenced repertoires came from samples collected on day 63 after the first injection. In Cohort 1b, around 25 adults aged 18-55 years were enrolled at a single site in Boston, USA, between 29 July and 7 August 2020. As a vaccine, Ad26.COV2.S was a replication-incompetent adenovirus type 26 vector that expressed a prefusion-stabilized SARS-CoV-2 spike protein derived from the original Wuhan strain.

The sequence came from a person aged 18-60 years who received the Ad26.COV2.S COVID-19 vaccine or a placebo. The chain was built from TRBV7-2 and TRBJ2-5; 8 bases in between match TRBD2. The sequencing used peripheral blood, collected in a trial of Ad26.COV2.S vaccine versus placebo. CDR3 loop: CASSLVASGQETQYF. In nucleotide form, the sequence is TGTGCCAGCAGCTTAGTGGCTAGCGGGCAAGAGACCCAGTACTTC.